The present entry profiles one T cell receptor beta chain with its context. Which antigen it targets is not known. Base qualities were left out, and no much larger clone turns up one base away. The germline V gene yields KGHSH for CDR1 and LQKENI for CDR2. Relative to germline, V is missing 4 bases and J is missing 8 bases, with 10 bases of the junction outside any gene match. There are 14 amino acids in the CDR3, from cysteine to phenylalanine inclusive. The DNA shown is the 42-base CDR3, in frame from base 1. The sample is drawn from a study of blood T cell repertoires in COVID-19 (TCRdb year 2020). About the investigation overall: Samples from collaborators originated in the United States, Italy and Spain and spanned both the acute and convalescent phases of COVID-19. The prospective study material was composed of cDNA or gDNA derived from T cells, B-cell-depleted T cells, or PBMCs. Deeply sampled blood TCRbeta repertoires from subjects exposed to, actively infected with, or recovered from COVID-19 were included in the dataset. The repertoires were released in a freely available public database meant as a resource for research on the immune response to SARS-CoV-2. The samples were drawn from two sources: the first 160 participants of the ongoing ImmuneRACE study, and 950 to 1,500 subjects contributed by 6 global collaborators. A de-identified subject ID, COVID-19 status, age in years and sex were almost always included in the sample metadata. Where HLA class I and class II types were available, the types were taken from metadata supplied by the sample provider, not from assay-based typing. What the work shows at the level of the full study, not this receptor alone: The amount of clinical and demographic metadata varied by source and participant and was provided uncurated.

The immunoSEQ Assay, a bias-controlled multiplex PCR, was used to amplify TCRbeta CDR3 regions from genomic DNA. In the authors' own workflow: Nucleated cell counts per sample were estimated from amplification of reference gene primers within the assay. To quantify the absolute abundance of each unique TCRbeta CDR3 rearrangement, sequence reads were collapsed and filtered. Productive Simpson clonality was computed per sample as the square root of Simpson's diversity index over productive rearrangements. TCRdb took this table from immuneACCESS and kept in-frame rearrangements with V and J called. Such tables lack part of the clones; where checked against another copy, unresolved V genes explain under half of the gap, and the rest is unexplained. The DNA gave D and trimming, while V, J and clone size come from that table. This sample comprises roughly 99,000 clones, 80% to 85% of them detected only once. The ten largest make up 4% to 5.5% of the sample.

The collaborating institutions used their own protocols to collect whole blood in K2EDTA tubes. Collaborator samples were shipped for TCRbeta analysis as frozen whole blood, isolated PBMCs, or DNA extracted from either sample type. The material sequenced was peripheral blood. This clonotype originated in a man in his 70s with acute or convalescent COVID-19. The receptor chain draws on TRBV18 and TRBJ1-2; 7 nucleotides in the junction match TRBD1. The nucleotide sequence is given as TGTGCCAGCTCACGAGACAGGGATCTCCTCGGCTACACCTTC. Its protein reads: CASSRDRDLLGYTF.